This T cell receptor (beta chain) was sequenced during a study of blood T cell repertoires in COVID-19. Study details: Nucleic acid was either cDNA or gDNA, and it came from T cells, B-cell-depleted T cells, or PBMCs.

This clone was seen a single time. Assay: immunoSEQ multiplex PCR; the TCRdb copy retains only in-frame clones and omits some. The sample lists some 270,000 clones; 80% to 90% were seen once. The sample consisted of PBMCs or T cells enriched from blood (not recorded which). The TCR was taken from a middle-aged woman who had been exposed to COVID-19.

The CDR3 region has the DNA TGCGCCAGCAGCTCCGGGACTAGCGGGATATCCTACAATGAGCAGTTCTTC. Protein: CASSSGTSGISYNEQFF. J is TRBJ2-1 and V is TRBV5-1; TRBD2 matches at 13 bases. Germline CDR1 reads SGHRS; CDR2 reads YFSETQ. This CDR3 region has 17 residues. Trimming cost V 3 bases and J 1 base; bases outside gene matches: 4.